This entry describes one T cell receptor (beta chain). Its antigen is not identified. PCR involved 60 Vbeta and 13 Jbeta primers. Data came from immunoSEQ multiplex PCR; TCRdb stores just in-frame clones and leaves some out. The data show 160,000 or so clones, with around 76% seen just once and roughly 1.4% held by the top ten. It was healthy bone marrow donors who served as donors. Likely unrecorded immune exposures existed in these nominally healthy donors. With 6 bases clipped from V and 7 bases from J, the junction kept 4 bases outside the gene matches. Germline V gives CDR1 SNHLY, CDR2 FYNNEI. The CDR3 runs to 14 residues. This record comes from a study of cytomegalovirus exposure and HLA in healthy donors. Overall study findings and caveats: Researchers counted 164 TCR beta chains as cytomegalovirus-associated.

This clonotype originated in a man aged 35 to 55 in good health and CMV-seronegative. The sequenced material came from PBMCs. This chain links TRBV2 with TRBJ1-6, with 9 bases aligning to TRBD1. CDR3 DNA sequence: TGTGCCAGCAGCCGGGACAGGGAGAATTCACCCCTCCACTTT. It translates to CASSRDRENSPLHF.